The count of the clone carrying this TCR beta chain is one. Its specificity is not known. The donor population consisted of healthy HIV-negative adults with no recent acute infections or vaccinations. This record comes from a study of shared clonotypes between healthy human individuals. Study-level information: Donor ages ranged 18 to 49 years: a couple of women, a few men.

General study points: Clonotype sharing across donors was expected to vary with sequencing depth. Some naive CD4 clonotypes, roughly 5%, turned up in common across four donors.

The CDR3 spans 12 residues. The V gene's germline CDR1 is ENHRY and CDR2 SYGVKD. The ends were cut back, 7 bases at V and 7 bases at J, with 8 bases in the middle. Assay used: immunoSEQ multiplex PCR; TCRdb lists only in-frame clones, some missing. The table lists about 1.1 million clones, about 72% of them singletons. This chain links TRBV10-3 with TRBJ2-6; D ambiguous. The sample comprised memory CD4+ T cells from PBMCs. Subset reported: CD45RA-negative fraction. This TCR came from a man aged 18-30 years in good health. Some clones in this sample may be carry-over from other donors' samples. This CDR3 is CAITTGANVLTF. In DNA, the CDR3 is TGTGCCATCACCACCGGCGCCAACGTCCTGACTTTC.